What follows are 27 T cell receptor beta chains derived from one specimen sequenced in a study of vaccination and CD4 T cells after COVID-19. The time point here: late sampling 161 to 241 days after vaccination in three convalescent patients. Treatment specified: approximately 9-day PBMC culture with coronavirus spike peptide pools or control peptides (ViraFEST assay). Cultured CD4+ T cell DNA underwent sequencing with the Oncomine TCR Beta short-read assay. A single record per CDR3 protein comes from TCRdb applying MiXCR to the PCR reads. This sample has more than 15,000 distinct CDR3 sequences, with more than 45% found just once. These TCRs' antigens remain unknown. Source: CD4+ T cells from blood, cultured in vitro, taken about 7 months after SARS-CoV-2 vaccination. Every receptor here comes from a human donor who had recovered from COVID-19.

The sample holds a few counts of this clonotype. J is TRBJ2-7 and V is TRBV2; 9 bases agree with TRBD1. Germline CDR1 SNHLY, CDR2 FYNNEI. The CDR3 covers 14 residues. J lost 3 bases, V lost 8 bases, and 8 bases had no gene match. CDR3 loop: CASRTGAFFYEQYF. The CDR3 nucleotides read TGTGCCAGCCGGACAGGGGCCTTCTTCTACGAGCAGTACTTC.

The chain links TRBV20-1 to TRBJ1-3, with D possibly matching TRBD1 (6 bases). The germline V gene encodes CDR1 DFQATT and CDR2 SNEGSKA (reference sequence). The CDR3 length is 16 residues. V was shortened by 2 bases and J by 0 bases, with 14 bases between the two germline ends. The CDR3 protein is CSARPLNRDSGNTIYF. In DNA, the CDR3 is TGCAGTGCTAGACCGCTAAACAGGGACTCTGGAAACACCATATATTTT.

In its sample, this clonotype was seen a few times. V gene TRBV20-1 combines with J gene TRBJ2-1; D tentatively reads TRBD1 or TRBD2 (6 bases each). Germline V lookup: CDR1 DFQATT, CDR2 SNEGSKA (reference sequence). The CDR3 is 16 residues long. Between the trimmed V and J ends, which lost 2 bases and 10 bases, there was a span of 24 bases. The CDR3 region is CSARPTGTPPEGEQFF. In DNA, the CDR3 is TGCAGTGCTAGACCTACAGGGACCCCACCGGAGGGGGAGCAGTTCTTC.

This chain connects TRBV6-5 to TRBJ1-1; the D gene is possibly TRBD1 (6 bases). Trimming pared 6 bases from V and 3 bases from J, leaving 14 bases between. This CDR3 comprises 14 residues. Germline V lookup: CDR1 MNHEY, CDR2 SVGAGI. The CDR3 bases are TGTGCCAGCAGCTACCAGGGGATTGACACTGAAGCTTTCTTT. Translated: CASSYQGIDTEAFF.

The gene calls are TRBV7-9 and TRBJ2-1, with D maybe TRBD1 (6 bases). Germline V gene lookup returns CDR1 SEHNR and CDR2 FQNEAQ (reference sequence). There are 13 residues in the CDR3. The V end lost 5 bases, the J end lost 9 bases, and 14 bases lay between the germline ends. The CDR3 DNA reads TGTGCCAGCAGCCCTACAGGGTTCGGTGAGCAGTTCTTC. As protein: CASSPTGFGEQFF.

This chain joins TRBV10-3 and TRBJ2-5; perhaps D is TRBD1 or TRBD2 (7 bases each). CDR1 is ENHRY and CDR2 is SYGVKD in the germline V gene. The CDR3 contains 14 residues. The V end was cut by 6 bases, the J end by 1 base, with 12 bases between. The CDR3 is CAIRAGGVQETQYF. The CDR3 nucleotides are TGTGCCATCAGGGCAGGGGGGGTCCAAGAGACCCAGTACTTC.

The chain links TRBV20-1 to TRBJ1-2, with D maybe TRBD1 (5 bases). This CDR3 comprises 13 residues. Germline V gene sequence: CDR1 DFQATT, CDR2 SNEGSKA (reference sequence). Trimming cost V 0 bases and J 8 bases, with 13 bases left between them. The CDR3 loop is CSARDMGLGGYTF. DNA for the CDR3: TGCAGTGCTAGAGATATGGGACTGGGGGGCTACACCTTC.

The chain couples TRBV10-3 to TRBJ2-1, with 7 bases lining up with TRBD2. Germline CDR1 reads ENHRY; CDR2 reads SYGVKD. This CDR3 comprises 14 residues. With 6 bases clipped from V and 7 bases from J, the junction kept 9 bases outside the gene matches. The CDR3 sequence: CAIRPSGFGNEQFF. CDR3 nucleotide sequence: TGTGCCATCAGGCCTAGCGGTTTCGGGAATGAGCAGTTCTTC.

The V and J genes are TRBV11-2 and TRBJ1-2; TRBD1 matches at 9 bases. With 5 bases clipped from V and 3 bases from J, the junction kept 7 bases outside the gene matches. This CDR3 spans 15 amino acids. Per germline, CDR1 SGHAT and CDR2 FQNNGV. The CDR3 spells CASSTHRGRDYGYTF. DNA of the CDR3: TGTGCCAGCAGCACCCACAGGGGGCGGGACTATGGCTACACCTTC.

This chain joins TRBV25-1 and TRBJ1-2, with TRBD1 identical over 7 bases. The germline CDR1 and CDR2 sequences are MGHDK and SYGVNS. V shed 4 bases and J 8 bases; nucleotides not matched to a gene: 7. The CDR3 loop spans 13 amino acids. Written as DNA, the CDR3 is TGTGCCAGCAGTGCCGAGACAGGGAGAGGCTACACCTTC. Amino acids: CASSAETGRGYTF.

This clonotype was recorded a few times. V and J are TRBV15 and TRBJ2-1, with 12 bases fitting TRBD2. The germline gives CDR1 LNHNV, CDR2 YYDKDF (reference sequence). The CDR3 is 19 amino acids. V lost 1 base to trimming and J lost 3 bases; unmatched junction nucleotides: 10. CDR3 region: CATSRVGLAGGRHYNEQFF. CDR3 bases: TGTGCCACCAGCAGAGTGGGTCTAGCGGGGGGGAGACACTACAATGAGCAGTTCTTC.

This clonotype has more than one count but fewer than ten. The V call is TRBV19, the J call TRBJ2-5, with 7 bases lining up with TRBD2. The V and J ends lost 1 base and 1 base, in that order; junction bases with no gene match: 0. Germline V gives CDR1 LNHDA, CDR2 SQIVND (reference sequence). This CDR3 is 14 amino acids long. CDR3 bases: TGTGCCAGTAGTATAGCGGGGGGCCAAGAGACCCAGTACTTC. The encoded protein is CASSIAGGQETQYF. Using reference TRBV19 and TRBJ2-5 for the parts outside the CDR3, the full variable domain is DGGITQSPKYLFRKEGQNVTLSCEQNLNHDAMYWYRQDPGQGLRLIYYSQIVNDFQKGDIAEGYSVSREKKESFPLTVTSAQKNPTAFYLCASSIAGGQETQYFGPGTRLLVL.

The rearrangement uses TRBV20-1 and TRBJ1-2; 7 nucleotides agree with TRBD1. The CDR3 covers 11 residues. V lost 6 bases, J lost 12 bases, and 10 bases stayed unmatched. Germline CDR1 reads DFQATT; CDR2 reads SNEGSKA (reference sequence). CDR3 loop: CSAQHRGLDTF. Here the CDR3 DNA reads TGCAGTGCCCAGCACAGGGGCCTGGACACCTTC.

The chain carries TRBV2 and TRBJ2-5; D not certain. V was shortened by 3 bases and J by 6 bases, with 11 bases between the two germline ends. CDR3 length: 13 residues. Looked up from germline, CDR1 is SNHLY and CDR2 is FYNNEI. CDR3 DNA: TGTGCCAGCAGTGATCTTGGGGTGCAGACCCAGTACTTC. It specifies CASSDLGVQTQYF.

Written as DNA, the CDR3 is TGTGCCACCAGTGCCGGTAGCGGGAGGGGTAGCACAGATACGCAGTATTTT. Its protein is CATSAGSGRGSTDTQYF. The chain carries TRBV24-1 and TRBJ2-3, with 11 positions matching TRBD2. CDR3 length equals 17 residues. Germline V CDR1 and CDR2: KGHDR, SFDVKD. The V gene end was trimmed by 5 bases and the J gene end by 0 bases; junction bases not matched to a gene: 6.

The genes are TRBV20-1 and TRBJ1-1, with 9 nucleotides matching TRBD1. Trimming took 6 bases from V and 3 from J; bases not matched to a gene: 8. The CDR3 covers 14 residues. Germline V CDR1 and CDR2: DFQATT, SNEGSKA (reference sequence). CDR3 sequence (DNA): TGCAGTGCGCGTACAGGGGGCTGGGACACTGAAGCTTTCTTT. Amino acid sequence: CSARTGGWDTEAFF.

This clonotype appeared a single time. The chain joins TRBV5-1 to TRBJ1-2; D is possibly TRBD1 (6 bases). The V gene lost 5 bases and the J gene lost 3 bases, with 14 bases spanning the gap. From germline, CDR1 is SGHRS and CDR2 YFSETQ. The CDR3 runs to 14 residues. The CDR3 bases are TGCGCCAGCAGGTATACAGGGTCGGACTATGGCTACACCTTC. Translation: CASRYTGSDYGYTF.

The chain employs TRBV29-1 and TRBJ2-5; possibly TRBD2 for D (5 bases). Deletions cut 5 bases from V and 4 bases from J, with 11 bases between. This CDR3 has 12 amino acids. From germline, CDR1 is SQVTM and CDR2 ANQGSEA. In DNA, the CDR3 is TGCAGCGTTCCGCGGGTCGGAGAGACCCAGTACTTC. It specifies CSVPRVGETQYF.

This chain connects TRBV6-2 or TRBV6-3 to TRBJ2-4; D is unclear. V was trimmed by 5 bases and J by 7 bases, leaving 15 bases between them. The CDR3 extends over 14 amino acids. Germline-derived CDR1 and CDR2 are MNHEY and SVGEGT. The CDR3 sequence is CASSPTRPENIQYF. CDR3 DNA: TGTGCCAGCAGTCCGACACGACCTGAGAACATTCAGTACTTC.

The chain's CDR3 is CASSGHRGFTTYEQYF. The CDR3 region has the DNA TGTGCCAGCAGCGGTCACAGGGGCTTCACGACCTACGAGCAGTACTTC. This chain connects TRBV6-1 to TRBJ2-7, with TRBD1 matching 7 bases. Germline assignment: CDR1 MNHNS and CDR2 SASEGT. Trimming cost V 6 bases and J 2 bases; bases outside gene matches: 13. The CDR3 has 16 residues.

The gene calls are TRBV19 and TRBJ2-5, with D possibly being TRBD2 (7 bases). The CDR3 length is 16 residues. Germline CDR1 reads LNHDA; CDR2 reads SQIVND (reference sequence). V dropped 3 bases and J dropped 3 bases, with 17 bases sitting between them. CDR3 loop: CASSMRGGGGEETQYF. DNA for the CDR3: TGTGCCAGTAGTATGCGTGGCGGCGGGGGCGAAGAGACCCAGTACTTC. Based on the CDR3 plus reference TRBV19 and TRBJ2-5, the full variable domain is DGGITQSPKYLFRKEGQNVTLSCEQNLNHDAMYWYRQDPGQGLRLIYYSQIVNDFQKGDIAEGYSVSREKKESFPLTVTSAQKNPTAFYLCASSMRGGGGEETQYFGPGTRLLVL.

The rearrangement uses TRBV6-1 and TRBJ1-1, with 8 bases aligning to TRBD1. The germline CDR1 and CDR2 sequences are MNHNS and SASEGT. V trimming: 10 bases; J trimming: 1 base; junction bases outside the gene matches: 8. The CDR3 length is 14 residues. The CDR3 DNA sequence: TGTGCCACCATGACAGGGACAGGGAACACTGAAGCTTTCTTT. The encoded protein is CATMTGTGNTEAFF.

This chain links TRBV19 with TRBJ1-1; 7 bases are a match to TRBD1. The CDR3 totals 15 residues. Germline-derived CDR1 and CDR2 are LNHDA and SQIVND (reference sequence). J gave up 5 bases and V 4 bases, and 10 bases lay outside the gene matches. CDR3 DNA: TGTGCCAGTAGTACTGCCCCAGGGGGGAGGACTGAAGCTTTCTTT. Translating gives CASSTAPGGRTEAFF.

The chain has TRBV5-4 and TRBJ1-2, with a tentative D call TRBD1 (5 bases). The CDR3 length is 16 residues. Trimming took off 7 bases at V and 4 bases at J, with 23 bases between the two ends. CDR1 and CDR2 from the germline V gene are SGHNT and YYREEE (reference sequence). For the CDR3, the DNA is TGTGCCAGCGGCCGCGGGGGGGACCTAGCCGCCTATGGCTACACCTTC. Translating gives CASGRGGDLAAYGYTF.

Judged by abundance, this clonotype is medium-sized. The rearrangement uses TRBV6-1 and TRBJ2-2; 10 bases align to TRBD2. With 8 bases clipped from V and 3 bases from J, the junction kept 6 bases outside the gene matches. The CDR3 loop spans 15 amino acids. In germline, CDR1 is MNHNS, CDR2 SASEGT. This CDR3 reads CASVQREGYTGELFF. In DNA, the CDR3 is TGTGCCAGCGTTCAGCGGGAGGGCTACACCGGGGAGCTGTTTTTT.

CDR3 amino acids: CASRDYPAETQYF. In nucleotides, the CDR3 is TGTGCCAGCAGGGACTACCCCGCCGAGACCCAGTACTTC. The chain combines TRBV2 with TRBJ2-5; a weak D match, TRBD2 (6 bases). CDR1 SNHLY and CDR2 FYNNEI come from the germline V gene. This CDR3 region has 13 residues. V gave up 6 bases and J gave up 5 bases, with 13 bases separating them.

This clonotype was seen a handful of times. This sequence joins TRBV6-4 and TRBJ2-7; TRBD1 matches at 7 bases. CDR3 length: 12 residues. The trim removed 7 bases at V and 3 bases at J, leaving 3 bases unmatched. Germline V lookup: CDR1 MRHNA, CDR2 SNTAGT. The CDR3 DNA reads as TGTGCCAGCATTAACAGGGGCTACGAGCAGTACTTC. Protein sequence: CASINRGYEQYF.